The present entry profiles one T cell receptor beta chain with its context. Antigen: not known. This table comes from immunoSEQ multiplex PCR, and its TCRdb copy is limited to in-frame clones, with some not included. Among 100,000 to 150,000 clones, around nine tenths were seen once, and the ten largest hold 8.4%. The sample belongs to a study of identifying expanded T cells in peripheral blood. Study conclusions and caveats: Approximately 1.2 clones differed between technical replicates, versus approximately 17 and 20 over time.

Collection occurred without any documented infections or immune events in donors. V lost 4 bases and J 1 base, leaving 4 bases between the germline ends. Germline values: CDR1 KGHSH, CDR2 LQKENI. This CDR3 contains 12 residues. This clonotype was sampled from a person between 18 and 75 years old in good health. The J gene is TRBJ1-2, the V gene TRBV18; D is ambiguous. The source material was blood. CDR3 sequence reads: CASSRDNYGYTF. CDR3 sequence (DNA): TGTGCCAGCTCACGCGATAACTATGGCTACACCTTC.